This T cell receptor beta chain was profiled in a study of shared clonotypes between healthy human individuals. Findings and limits, study-wide: Relative to their counterparts shared across all four donors, non-shared clonotypes exhibited diminished generation probabilities. What naive subsets generally showed was a larger estimated richness than memory subsets showed.

Terminally differentiated effector memory CD45RA+ cells were excluded by CCR7 positive selection of CD45RO-negative cells. This CDR3 comprises 14 residues. Germline CDR1 and CDR2: SGHTA and FQGNSA. The ends lost 5 bases at V and 3 bases at J; junction bases unmatched: 5. TCRdb's table, derived via immunoSEQ multiplex PCR, lists solely in-frame clones and lacks some. The sample lists some 580,000 clones, 95% to 98% occurring once. As concerns this clone: The antigen remains undetermined. The same CDR3 is also encoded by other DNA sequences in this sample.

The rearrangement uses TRBV7-2 and TRBJ2-7; TRBD2 agrees at 9 bases. The TCR sequence derives from a man aged 25-40 years in good health. Sample: naive CD8+ T cells sorted from blood. As DNA, the CDR3 is TGTGCCAGCAGCCCCTTAGCGGGAGACTACGAGCAGTACTTC. Amino acids: CASSPLAGDYEQYF.